The T cell receptor (beta chain) described here comes from a study of blood T cell repertoires in COVID-19. The data were produced by immunoSEQ multiplex PCR, yet TCRdb's version contains in-frame clones alone and is incomplete. Of under 60,000 clones in the sample, around 87% are singletons; the top ten hold about 6.5%. CDR3 length: 17 residues. The V gene's germline CDR1 is SGHRS and CDR2 YFSETQ. Germline trimming cut 4 bases from V and 2 bases from J; bases unmatched to any gene: 13. The TCR originated in a woman in her sixties or seventies with COVID-19, enrolled during active disease. V is TRBV5-1 and J is TRBJ2-3, with 7 bases identical to TRBD1. The specimen sequenced was peripheral blood. The CDR3 sequence: CASSQLGQVAYTDTQYF. Here the CDR3 DNA reads TGCGCCAGCAGCCAACTAGGACAGGTCGCCTACACAGATACGCAGTATTTT.